This TCR beta chain was sequenced for a study of identical twins. This clonotype occurred a few times. Its antigen is still unknown. Study results and limitations: Beta out-of-frame twin sharing showed a weaker excess.

TCRdb ran MiXCR on the 5' RACE reads and lists one entry per CDR3 protein. This table has over 550,000 distinct CDR3 sequences, roughly 6.6% appearing once. Germline CDR1 and CDR2: DFQATT and SNEGSKA (reference sequence). The V gene lost 3 bases and the J gene lost 4 bases, with 13 bases spanning the gap. There are 14 residues in the CDR3. This sample was also put to use in a study of yellow fever vaccine responses in identical twins.

This receptor was obtained from a woman under 30 in good health. The J gene is TRBJ1-5, the V gene TRBV20-1, with D uncertain. The sequencing input was PBMCs. Here the CDR3 DNA reads TGCAGTGCTAGGGACGTCGGAAATAATCAGCCCCAGCATTTT. Translating gives CSARDVGNNQPQHF.